This TCR beta chain comes out of a study of cytomegalovirus exposure and HLA in healthy donors. This PCR relied on a set of 60 Vbeta primers and 13 Jbeta primers. This table comes from immunoSEQ multiplex PCR, and its TCRdb copy is limited to in-frame clones, with some not included. The sample gives around 150,000 clones, approximately 80% of which show up once; 2.2% is in the top ten. The length of the CDR3 is 15 residues. J was trimmed by 3 bases and V by 6 bases; bases with no gene match: 8. CDR1 is SNHLY, CDR2 FYNNEI, per germline. The clonotype was recovered from a young man in good health and CMV-seronegative. Sample: PBMCs. The chain employs TRBV2 and TRBJ2-3, with 8 bases fitting TRBD1. CDR3 protein: CASSELRGQTDTQYF. The CDR3 coding sequence is TGTGCCAGCAGCGAACTCAGGGGGCAAACAGATACGCAGTATTTT.